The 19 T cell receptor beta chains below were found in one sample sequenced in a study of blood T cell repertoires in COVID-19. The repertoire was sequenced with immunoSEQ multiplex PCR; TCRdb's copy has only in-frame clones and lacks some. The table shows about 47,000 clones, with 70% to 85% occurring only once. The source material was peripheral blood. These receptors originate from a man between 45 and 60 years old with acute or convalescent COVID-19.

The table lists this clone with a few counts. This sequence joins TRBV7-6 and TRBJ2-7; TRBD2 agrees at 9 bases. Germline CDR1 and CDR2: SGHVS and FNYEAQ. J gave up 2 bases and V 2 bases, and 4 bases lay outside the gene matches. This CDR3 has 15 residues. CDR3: CASSLWASGTYEQYF. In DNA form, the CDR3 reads TGTGCCAGCAGCTTATGGGCTAGCGGGACCTACGAGCAGTACTTC.

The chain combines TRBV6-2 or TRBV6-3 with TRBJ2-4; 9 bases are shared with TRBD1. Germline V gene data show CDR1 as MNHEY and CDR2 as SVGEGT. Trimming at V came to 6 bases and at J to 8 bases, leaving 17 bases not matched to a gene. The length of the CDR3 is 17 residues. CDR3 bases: TGTGCCAGCAGCCAATCGGACTTAGACAGGGGGTGGTACATTCAGTACTTC. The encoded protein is CASSQSDLDRGWYIQYF.

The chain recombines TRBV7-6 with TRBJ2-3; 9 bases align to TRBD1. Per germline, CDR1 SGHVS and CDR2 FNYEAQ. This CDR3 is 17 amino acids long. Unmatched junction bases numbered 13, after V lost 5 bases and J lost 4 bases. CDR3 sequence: CASSRPKTGGRPDTQYF. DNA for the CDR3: TGTGCCAGCAGCCGACCCAAGACAGGGGGAAGACCAGATACGCAGTATTTT.

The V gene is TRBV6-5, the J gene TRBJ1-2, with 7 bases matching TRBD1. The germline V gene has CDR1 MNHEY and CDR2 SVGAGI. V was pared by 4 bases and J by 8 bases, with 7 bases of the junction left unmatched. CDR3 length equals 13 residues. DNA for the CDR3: TGTGCCAGCAGTTTTAACAGGGGTGGCGGCTACACCTTC. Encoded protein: CASSFNRGGGYTF.

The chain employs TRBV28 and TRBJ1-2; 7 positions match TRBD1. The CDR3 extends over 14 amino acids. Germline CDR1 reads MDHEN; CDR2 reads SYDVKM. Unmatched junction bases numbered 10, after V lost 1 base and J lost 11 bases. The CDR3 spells CASSLSTGQWPYTF. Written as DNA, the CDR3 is TGTGCCAGCAGTTTATCGACAGGGCAATGGCCTTACACCTTC.

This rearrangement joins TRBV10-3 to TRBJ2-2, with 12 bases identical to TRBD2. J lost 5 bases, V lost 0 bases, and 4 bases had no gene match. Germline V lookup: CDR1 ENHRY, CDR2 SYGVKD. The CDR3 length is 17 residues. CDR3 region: CAISESGLAGGTGELFF. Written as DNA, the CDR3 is TGTGCCATCAGTGAGTCGGGCCTAGCGGGGGGGACCGGGGAGCTGTTTTTT.

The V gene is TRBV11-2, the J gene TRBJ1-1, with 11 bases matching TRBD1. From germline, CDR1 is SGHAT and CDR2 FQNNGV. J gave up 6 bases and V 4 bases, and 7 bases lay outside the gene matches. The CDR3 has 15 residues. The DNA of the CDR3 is TGTGCCAGCAGCTCCTTTAGGGACAGGGGGTCTGAAGCTTTCTTT. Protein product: CASSSFRDRGSEAFF.

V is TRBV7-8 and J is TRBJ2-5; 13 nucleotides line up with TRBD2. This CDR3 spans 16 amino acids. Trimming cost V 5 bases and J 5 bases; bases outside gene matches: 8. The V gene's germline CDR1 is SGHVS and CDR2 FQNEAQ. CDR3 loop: CASSTRTSGRQETQYF. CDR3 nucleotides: TGTGCCAGCAGCACAAGGACTAGCGGGAGACAGGAGACCCAGTACTTC.

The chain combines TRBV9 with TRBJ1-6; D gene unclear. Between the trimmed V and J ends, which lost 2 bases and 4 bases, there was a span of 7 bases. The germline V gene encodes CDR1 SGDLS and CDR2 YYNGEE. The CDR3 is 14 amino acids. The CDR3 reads CASSVIDYNSPLHF. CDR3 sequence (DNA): TGTGCCAGCAGCGTGATAGATTATAATTCACCCCTCCACTTT.

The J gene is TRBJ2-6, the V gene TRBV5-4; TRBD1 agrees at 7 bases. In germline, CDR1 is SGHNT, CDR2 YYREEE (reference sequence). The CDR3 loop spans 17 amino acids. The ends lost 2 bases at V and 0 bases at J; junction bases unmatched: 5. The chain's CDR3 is CASSLYRGASGANVLTF. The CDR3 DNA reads TGTGCCAGCAGCTTATACAGGGGAGCCTCTGGGGCCAACGTCCTGACTTTC.

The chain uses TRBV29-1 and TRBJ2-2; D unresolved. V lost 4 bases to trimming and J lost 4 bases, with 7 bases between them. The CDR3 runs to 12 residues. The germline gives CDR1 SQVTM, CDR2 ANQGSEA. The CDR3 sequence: CSVVPGTGELFF. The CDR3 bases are TGCAGCGTTGTACCGGGCACCGGGGAGCTGTTTTTT.

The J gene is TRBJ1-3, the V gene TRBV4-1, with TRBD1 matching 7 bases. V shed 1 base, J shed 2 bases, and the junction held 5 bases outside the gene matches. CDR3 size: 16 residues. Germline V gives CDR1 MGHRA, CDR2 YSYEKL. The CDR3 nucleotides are TGCGCCAGCAGCCAAGTCCCAGGGGGAACTGGAAACACCATATATTTT. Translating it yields CASSQVPGGTGNTIYF.

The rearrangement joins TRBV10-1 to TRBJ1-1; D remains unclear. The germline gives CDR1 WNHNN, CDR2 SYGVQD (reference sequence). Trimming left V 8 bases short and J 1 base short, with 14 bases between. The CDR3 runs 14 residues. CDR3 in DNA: TGCGCCAGCGAGACAATCTTCCAGAACACTGAAGCTTTCTTT. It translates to CASETIFQNTEAFF.

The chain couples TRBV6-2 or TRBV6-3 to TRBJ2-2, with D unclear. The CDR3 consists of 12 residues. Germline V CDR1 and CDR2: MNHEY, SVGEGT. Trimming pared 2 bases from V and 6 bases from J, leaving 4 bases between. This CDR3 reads CASSYGAGELFF. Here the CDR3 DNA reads TGTGCCAGCAGTTACGGAGCCGGGGAGCTGTTTTTT.

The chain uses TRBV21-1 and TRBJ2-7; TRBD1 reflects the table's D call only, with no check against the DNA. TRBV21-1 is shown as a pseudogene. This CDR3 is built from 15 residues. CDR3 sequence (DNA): TGTGCCAGCAGCTCCCGGGACAGGGGGTGCTACGAGCAGTACTTC. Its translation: CASSSRDRGCYEQYF.

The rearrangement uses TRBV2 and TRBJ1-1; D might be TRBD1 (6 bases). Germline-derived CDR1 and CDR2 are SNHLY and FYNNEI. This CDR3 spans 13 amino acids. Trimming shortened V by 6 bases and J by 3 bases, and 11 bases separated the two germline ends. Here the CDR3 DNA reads TGTGCCAGCAGCACGACAGGTTACACTGAAGCTTTCTTT. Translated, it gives CASSTTGYTEAFF.

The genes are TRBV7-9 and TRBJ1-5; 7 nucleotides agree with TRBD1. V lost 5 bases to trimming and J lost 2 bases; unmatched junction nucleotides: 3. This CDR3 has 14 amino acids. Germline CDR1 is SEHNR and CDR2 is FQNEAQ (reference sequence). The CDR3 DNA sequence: TGTGCCAGCAGCCAAACAGGGGGCAATCAGCCCCAGCATTTT. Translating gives CASSQTGGNQPQHF. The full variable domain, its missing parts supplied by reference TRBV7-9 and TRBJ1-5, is DTGVSQNPRHKITKRGQNVTFRCDPISEHNRLYWYRQTLGQGPEFLTYFQNEAQLEKSRLLSDRFSAERPKGSFSTLEIQRTEQGDSAMYLCASSQTGGNQPQHFGDGTRLSIL.

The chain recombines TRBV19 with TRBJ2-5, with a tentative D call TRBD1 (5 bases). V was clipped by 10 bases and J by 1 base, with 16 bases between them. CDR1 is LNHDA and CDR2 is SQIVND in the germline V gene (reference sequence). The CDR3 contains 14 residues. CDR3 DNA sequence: TGTGCCACCTTAAAGGGGCAGTTCCAAGAGACCCAGTACTTC. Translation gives CATLKGQFQETQYF.

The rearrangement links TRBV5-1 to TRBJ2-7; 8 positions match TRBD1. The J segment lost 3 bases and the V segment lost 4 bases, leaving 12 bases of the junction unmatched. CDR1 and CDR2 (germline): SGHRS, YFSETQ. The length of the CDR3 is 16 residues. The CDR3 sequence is CASSPYLAGQGYEQYF. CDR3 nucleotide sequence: TGCGCCAGCAGCCCTTACCTTGCCGGACAGGGCTACGAGCAGTACTTC.